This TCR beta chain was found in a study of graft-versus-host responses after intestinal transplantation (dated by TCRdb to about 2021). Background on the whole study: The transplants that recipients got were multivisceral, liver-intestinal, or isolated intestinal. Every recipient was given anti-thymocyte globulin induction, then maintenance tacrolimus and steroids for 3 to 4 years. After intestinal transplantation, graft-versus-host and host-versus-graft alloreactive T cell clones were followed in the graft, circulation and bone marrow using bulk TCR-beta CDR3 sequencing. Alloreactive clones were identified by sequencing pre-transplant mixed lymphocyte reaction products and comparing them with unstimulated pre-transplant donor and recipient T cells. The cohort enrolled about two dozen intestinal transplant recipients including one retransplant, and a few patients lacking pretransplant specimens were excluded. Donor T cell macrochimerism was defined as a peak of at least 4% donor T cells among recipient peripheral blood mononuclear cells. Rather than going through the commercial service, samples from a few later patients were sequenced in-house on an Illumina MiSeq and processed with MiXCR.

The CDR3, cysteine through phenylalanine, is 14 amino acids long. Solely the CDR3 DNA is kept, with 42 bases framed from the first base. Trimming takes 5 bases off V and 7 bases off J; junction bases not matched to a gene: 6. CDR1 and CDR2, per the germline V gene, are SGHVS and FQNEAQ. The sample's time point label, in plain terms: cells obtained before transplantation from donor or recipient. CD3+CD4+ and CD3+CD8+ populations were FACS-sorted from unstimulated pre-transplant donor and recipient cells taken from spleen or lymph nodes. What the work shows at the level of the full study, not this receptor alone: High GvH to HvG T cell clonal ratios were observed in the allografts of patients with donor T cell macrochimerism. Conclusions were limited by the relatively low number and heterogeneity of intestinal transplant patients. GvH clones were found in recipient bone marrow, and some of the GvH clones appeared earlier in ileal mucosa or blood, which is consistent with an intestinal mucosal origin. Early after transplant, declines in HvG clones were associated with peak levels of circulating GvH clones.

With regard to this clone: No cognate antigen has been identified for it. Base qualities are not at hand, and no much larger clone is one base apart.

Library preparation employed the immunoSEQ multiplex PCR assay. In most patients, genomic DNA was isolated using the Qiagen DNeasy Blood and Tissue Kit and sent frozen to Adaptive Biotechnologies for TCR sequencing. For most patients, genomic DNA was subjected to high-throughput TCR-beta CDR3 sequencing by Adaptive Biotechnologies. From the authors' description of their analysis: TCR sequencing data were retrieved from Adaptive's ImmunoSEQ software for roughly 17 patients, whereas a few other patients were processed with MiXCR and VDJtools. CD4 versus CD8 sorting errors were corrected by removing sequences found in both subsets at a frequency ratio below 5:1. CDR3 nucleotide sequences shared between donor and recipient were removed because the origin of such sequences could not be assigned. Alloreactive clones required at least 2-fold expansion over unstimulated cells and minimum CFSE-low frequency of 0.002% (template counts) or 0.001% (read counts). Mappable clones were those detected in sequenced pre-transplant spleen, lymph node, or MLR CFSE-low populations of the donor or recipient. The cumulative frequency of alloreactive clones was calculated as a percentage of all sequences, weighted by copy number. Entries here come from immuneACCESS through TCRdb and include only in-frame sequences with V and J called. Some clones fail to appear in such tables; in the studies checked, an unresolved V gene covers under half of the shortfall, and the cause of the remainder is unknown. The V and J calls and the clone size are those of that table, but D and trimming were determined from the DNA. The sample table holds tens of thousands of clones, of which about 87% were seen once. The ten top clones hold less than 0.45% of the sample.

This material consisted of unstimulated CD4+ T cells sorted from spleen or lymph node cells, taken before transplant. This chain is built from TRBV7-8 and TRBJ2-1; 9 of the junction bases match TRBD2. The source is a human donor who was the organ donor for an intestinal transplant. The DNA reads TGTGCCAGCAGCATACTAGCGGGCACAAATGAGCAGTTCTTC. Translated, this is CASSILAGTNEQFF.